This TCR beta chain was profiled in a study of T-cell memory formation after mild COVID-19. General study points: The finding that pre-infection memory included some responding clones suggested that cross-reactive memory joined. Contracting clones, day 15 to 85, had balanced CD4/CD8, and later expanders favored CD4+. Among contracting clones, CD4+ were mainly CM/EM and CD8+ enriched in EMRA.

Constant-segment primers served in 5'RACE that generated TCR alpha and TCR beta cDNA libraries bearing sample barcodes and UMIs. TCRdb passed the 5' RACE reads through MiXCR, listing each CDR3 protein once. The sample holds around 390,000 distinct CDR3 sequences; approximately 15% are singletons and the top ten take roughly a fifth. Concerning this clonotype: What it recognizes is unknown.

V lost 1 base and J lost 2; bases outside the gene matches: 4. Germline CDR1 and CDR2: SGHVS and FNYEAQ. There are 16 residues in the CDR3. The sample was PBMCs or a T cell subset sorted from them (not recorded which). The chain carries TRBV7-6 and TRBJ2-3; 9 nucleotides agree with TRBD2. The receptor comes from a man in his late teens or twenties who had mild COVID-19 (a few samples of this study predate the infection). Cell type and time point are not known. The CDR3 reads CASSLESGGHTDTQYF. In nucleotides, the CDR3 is TGTGCCAGCAGCTTAGAGAGCGGGGGGCACACAGATACGCAGTATTTT.